This paragraph reports one T cell receptor beta chain. No antigen is known for it. The data originate from a study of T cell responses to AZD1222 COVID-19 vaccine. In the study overall: Second doses were pooled across both intervals (about 4 or about 12 weeks). Study-wide results and caveats: Repertoires were collected only later (after the peak T cell response had occurred). Clonal diversity was possibly underestimated, and the donors were mostly white British, with more females.

Assay: immunoSEQ multiplex PCR; the TCRdb copy retains only in-frame clones and omits some. The sample yields about 170,000 clones, around 89% seen once. J lost 6 bases, V lost 3 bases, and 3 bases had no gene match. Per germline, CDR1 MNHEY and CDR2 SVGAGI. This CDR3 region has 15 residues. The receptor's source is an adult in good health. V gene TRBV6-5 combines with J gene TRBJ1-6; 9 positions match TRBD1. Source: peripheral blood, taken on day 0 of AZD1222 vaccination. CDR3 coding DNA: TGTGCCAGCAGTTATGGGACAGGGATTAATTCACCCCTCCACTTT. Its protein product is CASSYGTGINSPLHF.